These T cell receptor beta chains were read from a single sample in a study of blood T cell repertoires in COVID-19. The repertoire was sequenced with immunoSEQ multiplex PCR; TCRdb's copy has only in-frame clones and lacks some. The profile shows about 79,000 clones, around 90% of them singletons. Specimen: peripheral blood. These TCRs come from a man aged 50-59 years with active COVID-19. Each CDR3 is given with its conserved first and last residue. D genes are given only for firm matches. Clone size is shown for a subset of rows, as once, few, many or a class of expanded clone.

>-|TRBJ1-3|-|TRBV6-2/TRBV6-3
TGTGCCACCAGCCACTATGGTGAGGCTGGAAACACCATATATTTT
CATSHYGEAGNTIYF
>-|TRBJ1-3|-|TRBV5-1
TGCGCCAGCAGCTTGACGGAGGGCGCGGGGCGATCTGGAAACACCATATATTTT
CASSLTEGAGRSGNTIYF
>-|TRBJ2-7|-|TRBV5-4
TGTGCCAGCAGCACAGGACCGAGTGAGGCCTACGAGCAGTACTTC
CASSTGPSEAYEQYF
>TRBD1|TRBJ1-2|-|TRBV6-5
TGTGCCAGCAGTTACTCGCGGACCGGGACAGGGGGTGGCTACACCTTC
CASSYSRTGTGGGYTF
>-|TRBJ2-7|-|TRBV27
TGTGCCAGCAGTTTTATCTCTCTGAGCTCCTACGAGCAGTACTTC
CASSFISLSSYEQYF
>-|TRBJ2-7|-|TRBV6-5
TGTGCCAGCAGTTCGCCCCCAGGGGTGACTGTCCACGAGCAGTACTTC
CASSSPPGVTVHEQYF
>TRBD1|TRBJ2-2|once|TRBV15
TGTGCCACCAGCACAGGGGGCGCCACCGGGGAGCTGTTTTTT
CATSTGGATGELFF
>-|TRBJ2-1|-|TRBV19
TGTGCCAGTAGCCAGAGGACAGTTGAGCAGTTCTTC
CASSQRTVEQFF
>-|TRBJ2-2|-|TRBV9
TGTGCCAGCAGCTTCCGACAGAACACCGGGAACACCGGGGAGCTGTTTTTT
CASSFRQNTGNTGELFF
>TRBD1|TRBJ1-2|-|TRBV25-1
TGTGCCAGCAGGGGCAGGGGGCGGTATGGCTACACCTTC
CASRGRGRYGYTF
>TRBD1|TRBJ2-2|-|TRBV5-4
TGTGCCAGCAGCTCACAGGGGGCGTTCACCGGGGAGCTGTTTTTT
CASSSQGAFTGELFF
>-|TRBJ1-1|-|TRBV7-9
TGTGCCAGCAGCTTTCAGGGAACTGTAACTGAAGCTTTCTTT
CASSFQGTVTEAFF
>-|TRBJ2-3|once|TRBV5-1
TGCGCCAGCAGCCCGGGGTCAGGTGAGGATACGCAGTATTTT
CASSPGSGEDTQYF
>TRBD2|TRBJ2-3|-|TRBV28
TGTGCCAGCAGTGAGCGGGAGATTGATGATACGCAGTATTTT
CASSEREIDDTQYF
>TRBD1|TRBJ1-6|-|TRBV3-1/TRBV3-2
TGTGCCAGCAGGGAGGGACAGGGGATTCTAGCACCCCTCCACTTT
CASREGQGILAPLHF
>-|TRBJ2-7|-|TRBV6-1
TGTGCCAGCAGTGAACCAACAGAAGGCTACACCTACGAGCAGTACTTC
CASSEPTEGYTYEQYF
>-|TRBJ2-1|-|TRBV7-9
TGTGCCAGCAGCCGTGTTGATGAGCAGTTCTTC
CASSRVDEQFF
>TRBD1|TRBJ2-7|-|TRBV4-1
TGCGCCAGCAGCCAAGCCGACAGGGGGAACTCCTACGAGCAGTACTTC
CASSQADRGNSYEQYF
>TRBD1|TRBJ2-7|-|TRBV6-5
TGTGCCAGCAGCCAACAGGGGACCTGGAACGAGCAGTACTTC
CASSQQGTWNEQYF
>TRBD1|TRBJ2-1|-|TRBV4-1
TGCGCCAGCAGCCAAGGCTACAGGGGTGCGTCCTACAATGAGCAGTTCTTC
CASSQGYRGASYNEQFF
>-|TRBJ2-1|-|TRBV18
TGTGCCAGCTCACCACGACTAGGAAACGATGAGCAGTTCTTC
CASSPRLGNDEQFF
>-|TRBJ1-1|-|TRBV11-2
TGTGCCAGCCTAGAGGTTCCAAATGGTTTCTTT
CASLEVPNGFF
>TRBD2|TRBJ2-3|-|TRBV28
TGTGCCAGGAGTATTGGGACTAGCGGAGACCACACAGATACGCAGTATTTT
CARSIGTSGDHTDTQYF
>-|TRBJ1-4|-|TRBV5-1
TGCGCCAGCAGCTTGGAAAGGGGCGATGAAAAACTGTTTTTT
CASSLERGDEKLFF
>TRBD1|TRBJ2-7|-|TRBV11-2
TGTGCCAGCAGCTTAGATTCCGGGACAGAATTACGAGAGCAGTACTTC
CASSLDSGTELREQYF
>TRBD1|TRBJ1-5|-|TRBV28
TGTGCCAGCAGAAGGACAGGGGGCGGCAATCAGCCCCAGCATTTT
CASRRTGGGNQPQHF
>TRBD2|TRBJ2-2|few|TRBV27
TGTGCCAGCACCATGGGACTAGCGAGCACCGGGGAGCTGTTTTTT
CASTMGLASTGELFF
>TRBD2|TRBJ2-5|once|TRBV19
TGTGCCAGTAGTATTGTAGGGAGGGAAGAGACCCAGTACTTC
CASSIVGREETQYF
>-|TRBJ1-1|once|TRBV9
TGTGCCAGCAGCGTAGAAGACAGTTCCACTGAAGCTTTCTTT
CASSVEDSSTEAFF
>-|TRBJ1-1|once|TRBV18
TGTGCCAGCTCACCTTCGACAACGACGAACACTGAAGCTTTCTTT
CASSPSTTTNTEAFF
>TRBD1|TRBJ1-4|few|TRBV19
TGTGCCAGTAACCGGGACAGGGGACAGGAAAAACTGTTTTTT
CASNRDRGQEKLFF
>TRBD1|TRBJ1-2|-|TRBV18
TGTGCCAGCTCACCTCGGACAGGGGGGAACGATGGCTACACCTTC
CASSPRTGGNDGYTF
>TRBD2|TRBJ2-1|-|TRBV7-2
TGTGCCAGCAGGGTCACTAGCGGGGAGTACAATGAGCAGTTCTTC
CASRVTSGEYNEQFF
>TRBD1|TRBJ1-2|-|TRBV28
TGTGCCAGCAGTCTACAGGGGGCCTATGGCTACACCTTC
CASSLQGAYGYTF
>TRBD1|TRBJ2-7|-|TRBV28
TGTGCCAGCAGTTTATTCGTTGGGGACAGCTCAACCTCCGCTTACGAGCAGTACTTC
CASSLFVGDSSTSAYEQYF
>TRBD1|TRBJ2-7|-|TRBV28
TGTGCCAGCAGTCGGGTACGAGGGACAGCTGGCCCCTACGAGCAGTACTTC
CASSRVRGTAGPYEQYF
>-|TRBJ1-1|-|TRBV25-1
TGTGCCAGCAGTGTCTGGGGACAGAACACTGAAGCTTTCTTT
CASSVWGQNTEAFF
>-|TRBJ1-3|-|TRBV7-9
TGTGCCAGCAGCTTAACACTACATTCTGGAAACACCATATATTTT
CASSLTLHSGNTIYF
>TRBD2|TRBJ2-3|-|TRBV5-6
TGTGCCAGCAGCTTGGCGGCTAGCGGGAGCACAGATACGCAGTATTTT
CASSLAASGSTDTQYF
>-|TRBJ2-7|-|TRBV5-1
TGCGCCAGCAGCTTGGCCGGGACACGGGAGCAGTACTTC
CASSLAGTREQYF
>-|TRBJ1-4|-|TRBV3-1/TRBV3-2
TGTGCCAGCAGCCCCCCTGGGAGAAAGGATGAAAAACTGTTTTTT
CASSPPGRKDEKLFF
>-|TRBJ1-2|-|TRBV6-5
TGTGCCAGCACCACAGCAGGGACTAACTATGGCTACACCTTC
CASTTAGTNYGYTF
>TRBD1|TRBJ1-2|-|TRBV28
TGTGCCAGCAGTCCGGGACAGCCTTCATATGGCTACACCTTC
CASSPGQPSYGYTF
>TRBD1|TRBJ1-2|-|TRBV5-1
TGCGCCAGCAGCGCGGGGACAGGGGGCGTCTATGGCTACACCTTC
CASSAGTGGVYGYTF
>-|TRBJ2-5|-|TRBV11-2
TGTGCCAGCAGCTTAACTAGCCGGGAGACCCAGTACTTC
CASSLTSRETQYF
>TRBD2|TRBJ2-7|-|TRBV28
TGTGCCATCGGGGGGGGGCCCTCCTACGAGCAGTACTTC
CAIGGGPSYEQYF
>-|TRBJ1-1|-|TRBV10-3
TGTGCCATCAGTGAACTAGGAGATGAAGCTTTCTTT
CAISELGDEAFF
>TRBD1|TRBJ1-6|-|TRBV2
TGTGCCAGCAGTGCCCGGGACAGCTCTTCCGGGACCCTCCACTTT
CASSARDSSSGTLHF
>-|TRBJ2-1|-|TRBV12-3/TRBV12-4
TGTGCCAGCAGCCAGCGGTCCTACAATGAGCAGTTCTTC
CASSQRSYNEQFF
>-|TRBJ2-7|-|TRBV6-5
TGTGCCAGCAGTCGGAACAGGAACTACGAGCAGTACTTC
CASSRNRNYEQYF
>TRBD1|TRBJ1-6|-|TRBV5-8
TGTGCCAGCAGCTTGTGGACAGGGGGCTATAATTCACCCCTCCACTTT
CASSLWTGGYNSPLHF
>TRBD1|TRBJ1-2|-|TRBV19
TGTGCCAGTAGATCAGGGGGCGGCTATGGCTACACCTTC
CASRSGGGYGYTF
>TRBD1|TRBJ1-6|-|TRBV25-1
TGTGCCAGCAGTGAAGCCGACAGGGATTCACCCCTCCACTTT
CASSEADRDSPLHF
>TRBD2|TRBJ2-7|-|TRBV3-1/TRBV3-2
TGTGCCAGCAGCCCCCGGGGGGGGGCATCCTACGAGCAGTACTTC
CASSPRGGASYEQYF
>TRBD2|TRBJ2-5|once|TRBV9
TGTGCCAGCAGCGTAGAAGGCAGCGGGGGGGCCCAAACTCAAGAGACCCAGTACTTC
CASSVEGSGGAQTQETQYF
>-|TRBJ2-5|once|TRBV6-5
TGTGCCAGCCTTGCCTTTGGCAGCCAAGAGACCCAGTACTTC
CASLAFGSQETQYF
>TRBD1|TRBJ1-2|few|TRBV28
TGTGCCGCAACCGGGACAGCGGACAACTATGGCTACACCTTC
CAATGTADNYGYTF
>TRBD2|TRBJ2-1|-|TRBV13
TGTGCCAGCAGCCCCCCCCCGGGACTAGCGGGAGGGAGGAATGAGCAGTTCTTC
CASSPPPGLAGGRNEQFF
>-|TRBJ1-4|-|TRBV5-8
TGTGCCAGCAGCTTGGACCGAGCAACTAATGAAAAACTGTTTTTT
CASSLDRATNEKLFF